Sequencing of this TCR beta chain was carried out in a study of chemoradiotherapy in HPV16-positive cancers. Overall study context: Functional T-cell assays on a couple of HPV16-positive patients' cells defined candidate HPV-specific clones and common TCR motifs.

Sequencing used immunoSEQ multiplex PCR; TCRdb keeps in-frame clones, though not all of them. The sample holds some 17,000 clones, around 70% seen once. General study findings and limits: Candidate HPV-specific clones and E7-related TCR motifs grew in tumor during treatment. In HPV16-positive patients, HPV-responsive T-cell expansion tracked better recurrence-free survival. Only two HPV16-positive patients supplied the functional HPV-specificity definition.

A remark on this clone: Its antigen is unknown.

V was trimmed by 5 bases and J by 4 bases, leaving 5 bases between them. CDR1 SGHVS and CDR2 FNYEAQ come from the germline V gene. The CDR3 consists of 12 residues. This clonotype was obtained from a human donor with HPV-associated anogenital cancer. Sequenced material: tumor tissue, taken from a patient who underwent chemoradiotherapy. This chain uses TRBV7-6 with TRBJ2-2; the D is unclear. The CDR3 bases are TGTGCCAGCAGCCCTAGCACCGGGGAGCTGTTTTTT. Translation gives CASSPSTGELFF.